This section outlines one T cell receptor beta chain sequence together with its context. Some clones are missing from TCRdb's copy, which holds only in-frame ones; the method was immunoSEQ multiplex PCR. This table has about 680,000 clones, 70% to 90% appearing once. Treatment of the sample: some 20 received Ad26.COV2.S at low or high dose, single or two shots; about 5 received placebo; per-sample allocation not given. Collection of samples fell on day 63 after the first vaccine or placebo injection. The sample belongs to a study of Ad26.COV2.S vaccination and SARS-CoV-2 variants. This sequence was found in a person aged 18-65 years who received the Ad26.COV2.S COVID-19 vaccine or a placebo. Specimen: peripheral blood, collected in a trial of Ad26.COV2.S vaccine versus placebo.

This CDR3 is CSVDAGLVYNEQFF. The CDR3 DNA is TGCAGCGTTGATGCAGGCTTAGTCTACAATGAGCAGTTCTTC. The chain recombines TRBV29-1 with TRBJ2-1; D uncertain. CDR1 is SQVTM, CDR2 ANQGSEA, per germline. There are 14 residues in the CDR3. Trimming pared 3 bases from V and 3 bases from J, leaving 12 bases between.